This is a list of T cell receptor beta chains from one sample in a study of monozygotic twins with inflammatory bowel disease. Following a re-call of the 5' RACE reads, TCRdb has one entry per CDR3 protein and lacks DNA. The clone table shows around 380,000 distinct CDR3 sequences, with the ten largest holding less than 2.5%. The sample taken for sequencing was blood. Receptor source: a human donor with ulcerative colitis or Crohn's disease, or a healthy co-twin of an affected twin (not recorded which). CDR3s include the opening cysteine and the closing phenylalanine or tryptophan.

v_call: TRBV7-8
j_call: TRBJ1-2
cdr3_aa: CASSPGEGLGYGYTF

v_call: TRBV29-1
j_call: TRBJ1-3
cdr3_aa: CSVKASGNTIYF

v_call: TRBV7-2
j_call: TRBJ2-3
cdr3_aa: CASSLHSQVTTQYF

v_call: TRBV4-1
j_call: TRBJ1-3
cdr3_aa: CASSQDPGTGSLSGNTIYF

v_call: TRBV30
j_call: TRBJ2-2
cdr3_aa: CAWRAGQITGELFF

v_call: TRBV7-2
j_call: TRBJ2-5
cdr3_aa: CASSLSLHQETQYF

v_call: TRBV2
j_call: TRBJ1-2
cdr3_aa: CASSGDRGNYGYTF

v_call: TRBV20-1
j_call: TRBJ2-2
cdr3_aa: CSATYGGGGGELFF

v_call: TRBV5-1
j_call: TRBJ1-3
cdr3_aa: CASSGGDTTGNTIYF

v_call: TRBV7-3
j_call: TRBJ2-2
cdr3_aa: CASRRTSGSPGELFF

v_call: TRBV4-3
j_call: TRBJ2-3
cdr3_aa: CASSQVRRDIDTQYF

v_call: TRBV29-1
j_call: TRBJ2-7
cdr3_aa: CSVDAGTYEQYF

v_call: TRBV10-3
j_call: TRBJ2-6
cdr3_aa: CAISANAASGANVLTF

v_call: TRBV12-3/TRBV12-4
j_call: TRBJ1-1
cdr3_aa: CASSLSGGEAFF

v_call: TRBV5-1
j_call: TRBJ2-5
cdr3_aa: CASSSGRRQETQYF

v_call: TRBV7-6
j_call: TRBJ1-4
cdr3_aa: CASSLAEGHGGYEKLFF

v_call: TRBV2
j_call: TRBJ2-3
cdr3_aa: CASTWTGRTDTQYF

v_call: TRBV7-6
j_call: TRBJ1-2
cdr3_aa: CASSSGPRGYGYTF

v_call: TRBV14
j_call: TRBJ1-2
cdr3_aa: CASSHDTRQGRVGYGYTF

v_call: TRBV6-5
j_call: TRBJ1-1
cdr3_aa: CASSYPETGLAFF

v_call: TRBV3-1
j_call: TRBJ1-2
cdr3_aa: CASSPTLGQGNRYGYTF

v_call: TRBV29-1
j_call: TRBJ2-3
cdr3_aa: CSAGSGHGLYTQYF

v_call: TRBV27
j_call: TRBJ2-3
cdr3_aa: CASRTRVDTQYF

v_call: TRBV7-6
j_call: TRBJ2-5
cdr3_aa: CASSSTGNQETQYF

v_call: TRBV20-1
j_call: TRBJ2-5
cdr3_aa: CSARDYGETQYF

v_call: TRBV7-9
j_call: TRBJ1-5
cdr3_aa: CASSHRGDDQPQHF

v_call: TRBV5-6
j_call: TRBJ2-5
cdr3_aa: CASSFSGGVPGLQETQYF

v_call: TRBV20-1
j_call: TRBJ2-5
cdr3_aa: CSASPSFGPETQYF

v_call: TRBV29-1
j_call: TRBJ1-1
cdr3_aa: CSVEGGAGERTEAFF

v_call: TRBV20-1
j_call: TRBJ2-3
cdr3_aa: CSASRLATDTQYF

v_call: TRBV7-6
j_call: TRBJ2-5
cdr3_aa: CASSFGYQETQYF

v_call: TRBV20-1
j_call: TRBJ2-1
cdr3_aa: CSAPGVAGGIDEQFF

v_call: TRBV7-9
j_call: TRBJ2-2
cdr3_aa: CASSLRLRSSGELFF

v_call: TRBV2
j_call: TRBJ2-7
cdr3_aa: CASRRTPRRDEQYF

v_call: TRBV7-2
j_call: TRBJ2-1
cdr3_aa: CASSPLPISFYEQFF

v_call: TRBV5-6
j_call: TRBJ1-1
cdr3_aa: CASSLPGTANTEAFF

v_call: TRBV6-1
j_call: TRBJ1-2
cdr3_aa: CASSDGSTGTTRYTF

v_call: TRBV3-1
j_call: TRBJ2-1
cdr3_aa: CASSLRDGWVNEQFF

v_call: TRBV29-1
j_call: TRBJ1-2
cdr3_aa: CSAGGDNGYTF

v_call: TRBV5-1
j_call: TRBJ1-1
cdr3_aa: CASSYWYAGVRNTEAFF

v_call: TRBV5-1
j_call: TRBJ2-7
cdr3_aa: CASREVTGGPYEQYF

v_call: TRBV7-9
j_call: TRBJ2-7
cdr3_aa: CASSSTGTDIYEQYF